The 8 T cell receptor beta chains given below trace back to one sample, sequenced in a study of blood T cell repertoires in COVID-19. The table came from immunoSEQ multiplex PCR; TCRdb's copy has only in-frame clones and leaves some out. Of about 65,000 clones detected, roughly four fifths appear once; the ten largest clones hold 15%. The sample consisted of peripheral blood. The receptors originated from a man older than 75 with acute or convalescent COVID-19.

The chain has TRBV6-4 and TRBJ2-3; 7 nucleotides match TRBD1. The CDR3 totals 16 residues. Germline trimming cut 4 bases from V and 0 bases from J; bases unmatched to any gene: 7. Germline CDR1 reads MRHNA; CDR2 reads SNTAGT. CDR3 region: CASSVQGSTSTDTQYF. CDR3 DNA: TGTGCCAGCAGTGTACAGGGGTCCACTAGCACAGATACGCAGTATTTT.

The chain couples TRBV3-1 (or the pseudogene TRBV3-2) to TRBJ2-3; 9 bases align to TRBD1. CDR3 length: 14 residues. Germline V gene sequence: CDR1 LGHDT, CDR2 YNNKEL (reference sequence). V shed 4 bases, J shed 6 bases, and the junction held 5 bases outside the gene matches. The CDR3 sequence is CASSPSTGGDTQYF. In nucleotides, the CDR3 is TGTGCCAGCAGCCCTTCGACAGGGGGGGATACGCAGTATTTT.

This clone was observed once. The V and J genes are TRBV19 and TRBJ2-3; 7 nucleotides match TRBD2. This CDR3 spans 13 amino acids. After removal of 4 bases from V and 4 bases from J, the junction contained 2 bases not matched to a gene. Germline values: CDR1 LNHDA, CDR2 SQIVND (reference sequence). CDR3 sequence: CASSTRGADTQYF. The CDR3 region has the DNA TGTGCCAGTAGTACCCGGGGGGCAGATACGCAGTATTTT. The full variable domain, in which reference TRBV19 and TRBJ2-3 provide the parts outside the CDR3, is DGGITQSPKYLFRKEGQNVTLSCEQNLNHDAMYWYRQDPGQGLRLIYYSQIVNDFQKGDIAEGYSVSREKKESFPLTVTSAQKNPTAFYLCASSTRGADTQYFGPGTRLTVL.

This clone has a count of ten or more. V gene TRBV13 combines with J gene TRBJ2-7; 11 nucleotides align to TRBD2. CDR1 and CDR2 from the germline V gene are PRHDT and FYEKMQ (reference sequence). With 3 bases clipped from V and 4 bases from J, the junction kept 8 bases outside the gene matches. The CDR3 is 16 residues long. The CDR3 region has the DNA TGTGCCAGCAGCTTCGGGACTAGCGGTTTACTTTACGAGCAGTACTTC. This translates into CASSFGTSGLLYEQYF.

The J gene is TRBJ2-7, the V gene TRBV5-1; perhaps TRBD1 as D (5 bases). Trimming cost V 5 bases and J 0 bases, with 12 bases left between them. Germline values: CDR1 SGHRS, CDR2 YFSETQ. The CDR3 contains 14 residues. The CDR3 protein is CASSGHLSSYEQYF. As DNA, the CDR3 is TGCGCCAGCAGTGGACACCTGAGCTCCTACGAGCAGTACTTC.

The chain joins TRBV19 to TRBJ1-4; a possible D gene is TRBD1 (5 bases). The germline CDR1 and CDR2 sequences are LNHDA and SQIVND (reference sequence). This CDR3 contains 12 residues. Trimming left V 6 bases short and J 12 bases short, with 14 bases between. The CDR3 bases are TGTGCCAGTAGGGGCCAGGGAACGGAACTGTTTTTT. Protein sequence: CASRGQGTELFF.

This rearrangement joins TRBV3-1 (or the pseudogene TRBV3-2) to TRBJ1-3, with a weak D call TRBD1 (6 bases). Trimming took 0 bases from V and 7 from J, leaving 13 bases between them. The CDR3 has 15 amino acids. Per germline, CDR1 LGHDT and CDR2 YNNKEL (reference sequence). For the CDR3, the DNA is TGTGCCAGCAGCCAAGACGGCAGGGGTTGGAACACCATATATTTT. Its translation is CASSQDGRGWNTIYF.

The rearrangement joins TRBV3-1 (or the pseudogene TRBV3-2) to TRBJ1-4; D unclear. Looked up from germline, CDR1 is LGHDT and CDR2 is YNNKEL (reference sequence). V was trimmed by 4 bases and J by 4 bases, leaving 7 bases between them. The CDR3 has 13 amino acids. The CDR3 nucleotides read TGTGCCAGCAGCCCGGGAGGTAATGAAAAACTGTTTTTT. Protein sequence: CASSPGGNEKLFF.